This entry concerns a single TCR beta chain. Its matching antigen is unknown. V was trimmed by 4 bases and J by 0 bases, leaving 12 bases between them. CDR1 and CDR2 from the germline V gene are SGHDN and FVKESK. The CDR3 loop spans 15 amino acids. The sample belongs to a study of OX40 agonist ivuxolimab in advanced cancers. About the study: Patients received ivuxolimab, an intravenous treatment, every 2 weeks at 0.01 to 10 mg/kg. Enrollees could have had prior anti-PD-1, anti-PD-L1 or anti-CTLA-4 therapy, which around 40% had received. Study findings and constraints: Expansion of clones was among the lowest in partial responders at 0.1-3.0 mg/kg.

Measured with immunoSEQ multiplex PCR; TCRdb has only the in-frame clones, and not every one. The data hold approximately 33,000 clones, with roughly 90% observed a single time. V is TRBV14 and J is TRBJ1-1; D is possibly TRBD1 (6 bases). The receptor was derived from an adult with an advanced solid tumor such as melanoma, head and neck, liver or kidney cancer. The sample here was CD4+ or CD8+ T cells sorted from blood, taken in a trial of the OX40 agonist ivuxolimab. CDR3 loop: CASSLPTGMNTEAFF. The DNA for the CDR3 is TGTGCCAGCAGCCTCCCGACAGGCATGAACACTGAAGCTTTCTTT.